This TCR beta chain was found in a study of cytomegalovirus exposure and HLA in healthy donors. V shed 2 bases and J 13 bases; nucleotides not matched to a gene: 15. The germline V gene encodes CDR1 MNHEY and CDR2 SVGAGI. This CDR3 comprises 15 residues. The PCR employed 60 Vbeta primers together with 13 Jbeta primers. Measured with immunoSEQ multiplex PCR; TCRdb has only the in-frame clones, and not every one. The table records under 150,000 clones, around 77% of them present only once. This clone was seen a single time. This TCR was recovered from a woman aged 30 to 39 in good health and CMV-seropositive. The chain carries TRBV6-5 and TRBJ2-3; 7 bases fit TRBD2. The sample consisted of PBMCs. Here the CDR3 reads CASSYRPPMAGDEYF. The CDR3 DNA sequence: TGTGCCAGCAGTTACCGCCCCCCTATGGCGGGGGACGAGTATTTT.